This TCR beta chain was found in a study of T cell repertoires in cytomegalovirus infection. Looking at the study overall: Indicated by public TCR beta signatures were CMV infection and matching HLA type. Regarding the study as a whole: In two of eight donors, the top clonotype was HLA-C-restricted CMV-specific.

TCRdb reprocessed the reads via MiXCR and lists one record per CDR3 protein. The sample holds about 400,000 distinct CDR3 sequences; approximately 18% are singletons and the top ten take under 9%. This clonotype was detected only a few times. Its target is unknown. This TCR was sampled from a human donor in good health (CMV status not recorded). Some clones in this sample may be carry-over from other donors' samples. The source material was PBMCs.

The CDR3 DNA reads as TGCAGTGCTCGAAGGGGCAACACCGGGGAGCTGTTTTTT. It yields the protein CSARRGNTGELFF. The chain has TRBV20-1 and TRBJ2-2; D possibly corresponds to TRBD1 (5 bases). Looked up from germline, CDR1 is DFQATT and CDR2 is SNEGSKA (reference sequence). Trimming shortened V by 5 bases and J by 2 bases, and 9 bases separated the two germline ends. The CDR3 runs to 13 residues.